The 10 T cell receptor beta chains in this list originate from one sample, sequenced in a study of T cell repertoires in cytomegalovirus infection. Each CDR3 protein is one row after TCRdb ran MiXCR on the reads. Among 150,000 to 200,000 distinct CDR3 sequences, 17% were seen once, and the ten largest hold around 27%. Sample: CD8+ T cells from PBMCs. These TCRs come from a human donor in good health (CMV status not recorded). Some clones in this sample may be carry-over from other donors' samples.

This clonotype was found a few times. The gene calls are TRBV12-5 and TRBJ1-1; 7 nucleotides agree with TRBD1. Unmatched junction bases numbered 8, after V lost 0 bases and J lost 4 bases. The CDR3 is 16 amino acids. Looked up from germline, CDR1 is LGHNT and CDR2 is FRNRAP. This CDR3 reads CASGLVPTGFSTEAFF. The CDR3 DNA sequence: TGTGCTAGTGGTTTGGTACCGACAGGGTTTAGCACTGAAGCTTTCTTT.

The chain has TRBV7-8 and TRBJ1-5; TRBD1 might be the D (6 bases). The CDR3 is 17 residues long. Germline V gene data show CDR1 as SGHVS and CDR2 as FQNEAQ. Deletions cut 1 base from V and 2 bases from J, with 15 bases between. The CDR3 spells CASSLDQRGVRNQPQHF. The CDR3 DNA is TGTGCCAGCAGCTTAGATCAAAGGGGGGTACGCAATCAGCCCCAGCATTTT.

This clonotype was seen more than once but under ten times. The rearrangement uses TRBV10-3 and TRBJ2-5; 8 positions match TRBD1. V was clipped by 3 bases and J by 3 bases; unmatched bases: 6. Germline CDR1 reads ENHRY; CDR2 reads SYGVKD. This CDR3 has 15 residues. Here the CDR3 DNA reads TGTGCCATCAGTGACCGCGGACAGGGAAAAGAGACCCAGTACTTC. Residues: CAISDRGQGKETQYF.

Only a few counts were recorded for this clonotype. V usage is TRBV14 and J usage is TRBJ1-1, with a possible D match to TRBD1 (5 bases). This CDR3 has 13 amino acids. Per germline, CDR1 SGHDN and CDR2 FVKESK. Trimming removed 4 bases from V and 3 bases from J, with 9 bases in between. CDR3: CASSPGGHTEAFF. The CDR3 bases are TGTGCCAGCAGCCCTGGGGGACACACTGAAGCTTTCTTT.

The gene calls are TRBV4-3 and TRBJ1-2; TRBD1 is a possible D gene (6 bases). Germline V gene lookup returns CDR1 LGHNA and CDR2 YSLEER. V dropped 0 bases and J dropped 2 bases, with 10 bases sitting between them. CDR3 size: 15 residues. The CDR3 loop reads CASSQDRTANYGYTF. CDR3 coding DNA: TGCGCCAGCAGCCAAGATCGGACAGCCAACTATGGCTACACCTTC.

This chain connects TRBV12-5 to TRBJ1-1; no firm D call. Trimming stripped 0 bases from V and 5 bases from J, with 10 bases between. Germline-derived CDR1 and CDR2 are LGHNT and FRNRAP. The CDR3 runs to 14 residues. The CDR3 sequence: CASGLVWPNTEAFF. The CDR3 DNA is TGTGCTAGTGGTTTGGTATGGCCAAATACTGAAGCTTTCTTT.

This clonotype was detected only a few times. The chain employs TRBV6-4 and TRBJ2-2; D tentatively reads TRBD1 or TRBD2 (5 bases each). In germline, CDR1 is MRHNA, CDR2 SNTAGT. The CDR3 is 17 amino acids. The ends were cut back, 6 bases at V and 4 bases at J, with 21 bases in the middle. The CDR3, as DNA: TGTGCCAGCAGCCCCCGAGATGAGGGGCGGTCCACCGGGGAGCTGTTTTTT. It translates to CASSPRDEGRSTGELFF.

The chain links TRBV6-5 to TRBJ2-7; weak D call: TRBD2 (5 bases). CDR1 and CDR2 (germline): MNHEY, SVGAGI. Between the trimmed V and J ends, which lost 5 bases and 3 bases, there was a span of 17 bases. The CDR3 contains 15 residues. The CDR3 sequence is CASSPLASGNYEQYF. The CDR3 coding sequence is TGTGCCAGCAGTCCCCTCGCTTCGGGGAACTACGAGCAGTACTTC.

This clonotype has more than one count but fewer than ten. This chain joins TRBV7-9 and TRBJ1-1, with 8 bases matching TRBD1. Germline V CDR1 and CDR2: SEHNR, FQNEAQ (reference sequence). Unmatched junction bases numbered 6, after V lost 4 bases and J lost 2 bases. The CDR3 consists of 15 residues. CDR3: CASSSTGGPNTEAFF. The CDR3 DNA reads TGTGCCAGCAGCTCTACAGGGGGACCCAACACTGAAGCTTTCTTT.

This clonotype was seen more than once but under ten times. CDR3 residues: CASSDSPSSYEQYF. CDR3 DNA: TGTGCCAGCAGTGACTCCCCGAGCTCCTACGAGCAGTACTTC. The J gene is TRBJ2-7, the V gene TRBV28; D call uncertain. This CDR3 region has 14 residues. Germline V gene sequence: CDR1 MDHEN, CDR2 SYDVKM. Trimming pared 5 bases from V and 0 bases from J, leaving 11 bases between. Looking up the rest from reference TRBV28 and TRBJ2-7 gives the full variable domain: DVKVTQSSRYLVKRTGEKVFLECVQDMDHENMFWYRQDPGLGLRLIYFSYDVKMKEKGDIPEGYSVSREKKERFSLILESASTNQTSMYLCASSDSPSSYEQYFGPGTRLTVT.